This TCR beta chain is from a study of OX40 agonist ivuxolimab in advanced cancers. Whole-study context: Ivuxolimab was administered intravenously to patients at 0.01 to 10 mg/kg every 2 weeks. Dose-escalation patients' cancers were hepatocellular carcinoma, melanoma, renal cell or head and neck cancer. Findings and caveats of the study: Among T cells, CD8+ cells averaged more expanded clones than CD4+ cells.

The count of this clone is one. The antigen remains unidentified. The protocol was immunoSEQ multiplex PCR, while the TCRdb copy is restricted to in-frame clones and leaves out a portion. The table lists just under 65,000 clones, about nine tenths of them singletons. The sequencing here drew on CD4+ or CD8+ T cells sorted from blood, taken in a trial of the OX40 agonist ivuxolimab. This TCR came from an adult with an advanced solid tumor such as melanoma, head and neck, liver or kidney cancer.

CDR3 region: CASSYALREASYEQYF. CDR3 coding DNA: TGTGCCAGCAGTTACGCTTTGCGGGAGGCTAGCTACGAGCAGTACTTC. The chain links TRBV6-6 to TRBJ2-7; 8 bases align to TRBD2. The V gene end was trimmed by 2 bases and the J gene end by 3 bases; junction bases not matched to a gene: 9. The CDR3 consists of 16 residues. CDR1 and CDR2 (germline): MNHNY, SVGAGI (reference sequence).